This section outlines one T cell receptor beta chain sequence together with its context. V was shortened by 5 bases and J by 4 bases, with 8 bases between the two germline ends. CDR1 is MNHEY, CDR2 SMNVEV, per germline (reference sequence). The CDR3 totals 12 residues. The authors extracted RNA and reverse transcribed it into cDNA as the sequencing template. The repertoire was sequenced with immunoSEQ multiplex PCR; TCRdb's copy has only in-frame clones and lacks some. The table has 45,000 to 70,000 clones, about 96% seen once. The source of the sample is a study of CD8+ T cells in alopecia areata. Material: CD8+ T cells sorted from blood, obtained at week 0. This TCR came from a human donor with alopecia areata. The rearrangement uses TRBV27 and TRBJ1-2; no definite D call. CDR3 residues: CASSDGIYGYTF. Here the CDR3 DNA reads TGTGCCAGCAGTGACGGGATCTATGGCTACACCTTC.